This T cell receptor (beta chain) comes out of a study of fetal regulatory T cell absence and autoimmunity. As for the study in general: Exocrine pancreas autoimmunity occurred in IPEX patients lacking clinical diabetes.

Trimming cost V 5 bases and J 8 bases, with 15 bases left between them. This CDR3 has 14 amino acids. Germline V CDR1 and CDR2: MDHEN, SYDVKM. Sequencing was at survey level. Only in-frame clones appear in the TCRdb table, and some are missing; sequencing was by immunoSEQ multiplex PCR. The sample contains about 95,000 clones, 55% to 75% of which appear only once. On this clone itself: Its antigen is unidentified.

Study findings and constraints: Pancreas and cord blood did not differ much in TRB family usage. Pancreas TCRs were oligoclonally enriched versus cord blood, some clones over 95-fold.

This clonotype was obtained from a male donor with IPEX syndrome. The rearrangement links TRBV28 to TRBJ1-4; D remains unclear. What was sequenced was pancreas tissue. Written as DNA, the CDR3 is TGTGCCAGCAGTCCCGCCACCCTGAGGGAAAAACTGTTTTTT. This encodes CASSPATLREKLFF.